This is a list of T cell receptor beta chains from one sample in a study of blood T cell repertoires in COVID-19. Produced via immunoSEQ multiplex PCR; TCRdb's table is partial and in-frame only. The sample consists of about 39,000 clones, approximately 80% of them appearing once. The sample consisted of peripheral blood. The receptors originated from a human donor in a cohort sampled during active or convalescent COVID-19. The donor label of this sample is uncertain. The CDR3 runs from the conserved cysteine through the conserved F or W. The D gene is left open where the match is weak. Clone size is given for some rows only: seen once, a few or many times, or a class if the clone is expanded.

TRBJ2-5	TRBV30	-	TRBD2	TGTGCCTGTTGGGAGGGAAAAGAGACCCAGTACTTC	CACWEGKETQYF
TRBJ1-1	TRBV4-2	-	-	TGTGCCAGCAGCCAAGGGAGAGGGAGAGGATTGAACACTGAAGCTTTCTTT	CASSQGRGRGLNTEAFF
TRBJ2-1	TRBV2	-	-	TGTGCCAGCAGTGAAGCGCGTTCCTCTTACAATGAGCAGTTCTTC	CASSEARSSYNEQFF
TRBJ1-2	TRBV28	-	TRBD1	TGTGCCAGCAGCTCCGGACAAATCCAAACAGGGGGCTATGGCTACACCTTC	CASSSGQIQTGGYGYTF
TRBJ1-2	TRBV19	-	-	TGTGCCAGTAAACCCACTGACAGGCCCGGTGGCTACACCTTC	CASKPTDRPGGYTF
TRBJ2-7	TRBV4-1	-	TRBD1	TGCGCCAGCAGCCGGACAGGGGAAGGGTACGAGCAGTACTTC	CASSRTGEGYEQYF
TRBJ1-2	TRBV27	-	-	TGTGCCAGCAGTTTGCGGGGCCCACAAGGCTACACCTTC	CASSLRGPQGYTF
TRBJ1-2	TRBV12-3/TRBV12-4	-	-	TGTGCCAGCAGTTTCGACTATGGCTACACCTTC	CASSFDYGYTF
TRBJ1-1	TRBV19	once	TRBD1	TGTGCCAGTAGTCCCCGACAGGGGGACACTGAAGCTTTCTTT	CASSPRQGDTEAFF
TRBJ1-2	TRBV18	-	TRBD1	TGTGCCAGCTCACCGGGACAGAGTAACTATGGCTACACCTTC	CASSPGQSNYGYTF
TRBJ2-2	TRBV9	few	TRBD2	TGTGCCAGCAGCGTAGGACTAGCGGGCACTTCGAGCGGGGAGCTGTTTTTT	CASSVGLAGTSSGELFF
TRBJ2-4	TRBV5-6	-	TRBD1	TGTGCCAGCAGCGCTGGACAGGTCTTGGCCATTCAGTACTTC	CASSAGQVLAIQYF
TRBJ2-1	TRBV5-4	many	-	TGTGCCAGCAGCTTGCAGGCAGGATACAATGAGCAGTTCTTC	CASSLQAGYNEQFF
TRBJ2-3	TRBV9	-	-	TGTGCCAGCAGCGTAGGAGGGGCTAGCGGCACAGATACGCAGTATTTT	CASSVGGASGTDTQYF
TRBJ1-5	TRBV30	-	-	TGTGCCTGGAGTTCAGGGTTTGGAAATCAGCCCCAGCATTTT	CAWSSGFGNQPQHF
TRBJ2-7	TRBV7-2	-	TRBD2	TGTGCCAGCAGCTTAAGAGGGAGCGGGAGGGCCAGGTACGAGCAGTACTTC	CASSLRGSGRARYEQYF
TRBJ2-1	TRBV6-2/TRBV6-3	-	TRBD2	TGTGCCAGCAGTTACTCTGGACTAGCGGGAGGTTTCAATGAGCAGTTCTTC	CASSYSGLAGGFNEQFF
TRBJ2-7	TRBV5-1	-	-	TGCGCCAGCAGACGGGACATCTCCTACGAGCAGTACTTC	CASRRDISYEQYF
TRBJ1-1	TRBV6-2/TRBV6-3	-	-	TGTGCCAGCAGCCCTCTTCCGGACACCATGAACACTGAAGCTTTCTTT	CASSPLPDTMNTEAFF
TRBJ1-1	TRBV7-8	-	-	TGTGCCAGCAGCTTTTTCGGGGGGACTGAAGCTTTCTTT	CASSFFGGTEAFF
TRBJ2-1	TRBV9	-	TRBD2	TGTGCCAGCAGCACAGCGGGAGTAAGGGCCTACAATGAGCAGTTCTTC	CASSTAGVRAYNEQFF
TRBJ1-2	TRBV4-1	-	-	TGCGCCAGCAGCCGCCAACAGGATGGTGGCTATGGCTACACCTTC	CASSRQQDGGYGYTF
TRBJ1-1	TRBV7-9	-	TRBD1	TGTGCCAGCAGCTCCACGGGACAGAAAGCTTTCTTT	CASSSTGQKAFF
TRBJ1-2	TRBV19	-	TRBD1	TGTGCCAGTAGTATAACCGGGACAGGGGGCAGCGGCTACACCTTC	CASSITGTGGSGYTF
TRBJ2-7	TRBV6-4	few	-	TGTGCCACGAGACAGGTTCGCGAGCAGTACTTC	CATRQVREQYF
TRBJ2-5	TRBV28	-	-	TGTGCCAGCATGCAGGGGATAGAGACCCAGTACTTC	CASMQGIETQYF
TRBJ2-2	TRBV2	-	TRBD2	TGTGCCAGCACAGGTCGGGGGGAGAACACCGGGGAGCTGTTTTTT	CASTGRGENTGELFF
TRBJ2-3	TRBV29-1	-	TRBD2	TGCAGCGCTCGCGGGAGGGACACAGATACGCAGTATTTT	CSARGRDTDTQYF
TRBJ1-5	TRBV2	once	-	TGTGCCAGCAGCCGGGGGGGAGGGCAGCCCCAGCATTTT	CASSRGGGQPQHF
TRBJ1-1	TRBV7-2	-	-	TGTGCCAGCAGAGGTCGGGGTATGAACACTGAAGCTTTCTTT	CASRGRGMNTEAFF
TRBJ2-2	TRBV5-4	-	TRBD2	TGTGCCAGCAGCCTTTCAGGACTAGCGGGAGGGAGAACCGGGGAGCTGTTTTTT	CASSLSGLAGGRTGELFF
TRBJ1-1	TRBV30	-	-	TGTGCCTGGAGTGTACCCAGGGGTTGGGTCCGAGCTTTCTTT	CAWSVPRGWVRAFF
TRBJ1-4	TRBV6-5	-	-	TGTGCCAGCAGGCCACCCTCCGGGAGTGAAAAACTGTTTTTT	CASRPPSGSEKLFF
TRBJ2-7	TRBV30	-	-	TGTGCCTGGAGTGGACTAGTAAGTCGCTACGAGCAGTACTTC	CAWSGLVSRYEQYF
TRBJ2-7	TRBV12-3/TRBV12-4	many	-	TGTGCCAGCAGTTTGAGTGGCGGGGGCGAGTACTTC	CASSLSGGGEYF
TRBJ1-4	TRBV30	-	TRBD1	TGTGCCTGGGCTGCGACAGGGCCGAATGAAAAACTGTTTTTT	CAWAATGPNEKLFF
TRBJ1-1	TRBV27	-	-	TGTGCCAGCAGTACCGGCCGGGGGTGGGACAACACTGAAGCTTTCTTT	CASSTGRGWDNTEAFF
TRBJ2-1	TRBV30	-	TRBD2	TGTGCCTGGAGTGTAGGGCACCTAGCGGGAGCACGCAATGAGCAGTTCTTC	CAWSVGHLAGARNEQFF
TRBJ1-6	TRBV4-3	-	-	TGCGCCAGCAGCCAAGCCAGGGTGGGGGCCTCTTCCTATTCACCCCTCCACTTT	CASSQARVGASSYSPLHF
TRBJ1-6	TRBV10-3	few	TRBD1	TGTGCCATCAGTGAGTCGATTGGGACAGGGGGATCACCCCTCCACTTT	CAISESIGTGGSPLHF
TRBJ2-3	TRBV6-4	-	-	TGTGCCAGCAGTGAGACGGGGGGCACAGATACGCAGTATTTT	CASSETGGTDTQYF
TRBJ1-5	TRBV30	-	-	TGTGCCTGGAGTGCGCAGGGCAATCAGCCCCAGCATTTT	CAWSAQGNQPQHF
TRBJ2-7	TRBV13	-	-	TGTGCCAGCAGCCAACAGCGGTACGAGCAGTACTTC	CASSQQRYEQYF
TRBJ2-1	TRBV19	few	TRBD2	TGTGCCAGTCGGACTAGCGGGCCTTCCTACAATGAGCAGTTCTTC	CASRTSGPSYNEQFF
TRBJ2-2	TRBV5-1	-	TRBD1	TGCGCCAGCAGTCCCGGGACAGGGTATAACGGCGGGGAGCTGTTTTTT	CASSPGTGYNGGELFF